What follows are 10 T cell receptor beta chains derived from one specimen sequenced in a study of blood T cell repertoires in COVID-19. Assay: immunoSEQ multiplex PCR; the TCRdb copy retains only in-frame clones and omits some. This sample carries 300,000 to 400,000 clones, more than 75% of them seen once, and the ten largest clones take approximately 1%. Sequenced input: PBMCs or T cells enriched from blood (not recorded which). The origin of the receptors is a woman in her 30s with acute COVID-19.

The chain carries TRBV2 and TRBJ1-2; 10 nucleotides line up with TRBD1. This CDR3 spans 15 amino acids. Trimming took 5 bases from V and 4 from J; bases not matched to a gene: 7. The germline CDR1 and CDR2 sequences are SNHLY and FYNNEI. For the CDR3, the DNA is TGTGCCAGCAGTATCGGACAGGGGGGCTCCTATGGCTACACCTTC. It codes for CASSIGQGGSYGYTF.

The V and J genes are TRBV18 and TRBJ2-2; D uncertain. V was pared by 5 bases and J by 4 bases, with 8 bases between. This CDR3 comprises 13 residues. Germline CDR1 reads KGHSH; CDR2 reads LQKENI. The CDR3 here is CASSISFTGELFF. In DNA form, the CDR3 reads TGTGCCAGCTCAATTTCTTTCACCGGGGAGCTGTTTTTT.

The CDR3 coding sequence is TGTGCCAGCAGCGTAGGGATAGCGGGGGCCACAGATACGCAGTATTTT. Protein sequence: CASSVGIAGATDTQYF. This chain joins TRBV9 and TRBJ2-3; TRBD2 matches 9 bases. The V and J ends lost 0 bases and 2 bases, in that order; junction bases with no gene match: 4. The CDR3 length is 16 residues. Germline V lookup: CDR1 SGDLS, CDR2 YYNGEE.

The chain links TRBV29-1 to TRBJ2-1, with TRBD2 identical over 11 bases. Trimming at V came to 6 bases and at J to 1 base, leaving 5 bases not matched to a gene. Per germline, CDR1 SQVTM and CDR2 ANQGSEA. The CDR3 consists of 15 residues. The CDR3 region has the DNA TGCAGCGTCCTCACTAGCGGGGGATCCTACAATGAGCAGTTCTTC. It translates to CSVLTSGGSYNEQFF.

This chain's CDR3 is CASSIRTGGRSEAFF. The CDR3 nucleotides read TGTGCCAGTAGTATTCGGACAGGGGGCAGATCTGAAGCTTTCTTT. The gene calls are TRBV19 and TRBJ1-1; 11 bases agree with TRBD1. CDR1 LNHDA and CDR2 SQIVND come from the germline V gene (reference sequence). The CDR3 is 15 residues long. V lost 3 bases and J lost 6; bases outside the gene matches: 6.

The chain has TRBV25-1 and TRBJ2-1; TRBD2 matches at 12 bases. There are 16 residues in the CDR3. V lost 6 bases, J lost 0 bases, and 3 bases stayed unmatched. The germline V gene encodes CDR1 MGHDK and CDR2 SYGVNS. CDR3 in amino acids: CASSPSGGASYNEQFF. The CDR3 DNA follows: TGTGCCAGCAGCCCTAGCGGGGGGGCCTCCTACAATGAGCAGTTCTTC.

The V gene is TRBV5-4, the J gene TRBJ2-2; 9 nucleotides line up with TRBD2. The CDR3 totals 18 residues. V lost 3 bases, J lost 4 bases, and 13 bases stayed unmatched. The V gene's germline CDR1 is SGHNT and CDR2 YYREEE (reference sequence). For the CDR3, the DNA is TGTGCCAGCAGCTCCTGGGTAGCGGGGGCGCAGGTCACCGGGGAGCTGTTTTTT. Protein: CASSSWVAGAQVTGELFF.

The CDR3 region has the DNA TGTGCCAGCAGCCCGAGCTCCTATAATTCACCCCTCCACTTT. Amino acid sequence: CASSPSSYNSPLHF. This rearrangement joins TRBV13 to TRBJ1-6, with D unclear. CDR1 and CDR2 (germline): PRHDT, FYEKMQ (reference sequence). There are 14 residues in the CDR3. V was clipped by 5 bases and J by 0 bases, with 5 bases between them.

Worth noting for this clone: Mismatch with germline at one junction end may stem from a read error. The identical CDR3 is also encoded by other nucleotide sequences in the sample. The CDR3 region has the DNA TGTGCCATCAGTGAACCGGGACAGGATAACTATGGCTACACCTTT. Residues: CAISEPGQDNYGYTF. The rearrangement uses TRBV10-3 and TRBJ1-2, with 8 bases lining up with TRBD1. This CDR3 is 15 amino acids long. The germline V gene encodes CDR1 ENHRY and CDR2 SYGVKD.

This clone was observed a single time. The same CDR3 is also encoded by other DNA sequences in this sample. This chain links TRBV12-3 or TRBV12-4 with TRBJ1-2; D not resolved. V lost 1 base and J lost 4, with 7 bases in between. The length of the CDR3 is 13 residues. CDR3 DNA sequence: TGTGCCAGCAGTTTAGGGACTCCCTATGGCTACACCTTC. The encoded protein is CASSLGTPYGYTF.